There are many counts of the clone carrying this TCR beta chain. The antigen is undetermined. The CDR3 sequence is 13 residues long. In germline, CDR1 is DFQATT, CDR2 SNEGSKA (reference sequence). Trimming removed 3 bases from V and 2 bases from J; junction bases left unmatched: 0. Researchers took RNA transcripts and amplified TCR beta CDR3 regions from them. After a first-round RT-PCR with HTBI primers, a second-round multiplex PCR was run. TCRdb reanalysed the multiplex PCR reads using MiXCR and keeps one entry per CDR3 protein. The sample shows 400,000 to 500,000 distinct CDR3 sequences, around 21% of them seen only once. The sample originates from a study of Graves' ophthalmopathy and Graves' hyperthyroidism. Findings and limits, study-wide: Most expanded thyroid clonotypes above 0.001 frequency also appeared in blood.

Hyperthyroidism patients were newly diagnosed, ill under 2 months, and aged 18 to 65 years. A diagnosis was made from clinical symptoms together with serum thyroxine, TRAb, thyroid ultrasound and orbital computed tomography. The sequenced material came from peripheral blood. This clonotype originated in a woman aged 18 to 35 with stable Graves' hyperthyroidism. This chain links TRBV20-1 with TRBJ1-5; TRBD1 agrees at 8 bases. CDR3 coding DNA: TGCAGTGCTAGGGGACAGGGCAATCAGCCCCAGCATTTT. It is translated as CSARGQGNQPQHF.